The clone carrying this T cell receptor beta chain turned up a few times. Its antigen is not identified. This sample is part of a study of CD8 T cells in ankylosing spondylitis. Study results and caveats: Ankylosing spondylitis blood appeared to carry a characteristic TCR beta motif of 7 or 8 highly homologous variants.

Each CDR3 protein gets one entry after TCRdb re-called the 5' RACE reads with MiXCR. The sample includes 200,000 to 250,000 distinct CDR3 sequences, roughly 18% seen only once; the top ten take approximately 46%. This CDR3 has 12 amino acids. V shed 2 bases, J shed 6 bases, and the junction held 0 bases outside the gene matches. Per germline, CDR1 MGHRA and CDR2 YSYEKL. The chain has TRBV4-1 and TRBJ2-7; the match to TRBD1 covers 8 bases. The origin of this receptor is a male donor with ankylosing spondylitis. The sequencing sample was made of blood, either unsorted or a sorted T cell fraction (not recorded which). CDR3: CASSQQGAEQYF. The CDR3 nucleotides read TGCGCCAGCAGCCAACAGGGGGCCGAGCAGTACTTC.